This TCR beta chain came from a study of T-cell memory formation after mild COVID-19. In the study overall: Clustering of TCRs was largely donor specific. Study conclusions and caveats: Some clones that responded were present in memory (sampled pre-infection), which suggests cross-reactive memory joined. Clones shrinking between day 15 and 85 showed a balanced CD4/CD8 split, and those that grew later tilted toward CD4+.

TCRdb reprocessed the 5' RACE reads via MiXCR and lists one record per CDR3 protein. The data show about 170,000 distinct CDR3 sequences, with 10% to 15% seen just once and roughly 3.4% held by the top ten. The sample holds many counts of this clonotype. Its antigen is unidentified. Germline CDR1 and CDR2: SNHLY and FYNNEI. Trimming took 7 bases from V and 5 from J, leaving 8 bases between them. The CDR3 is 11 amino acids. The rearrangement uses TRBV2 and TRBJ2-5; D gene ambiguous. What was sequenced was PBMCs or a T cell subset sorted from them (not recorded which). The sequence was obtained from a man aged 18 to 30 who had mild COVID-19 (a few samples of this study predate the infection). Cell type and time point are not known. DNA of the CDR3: TGTGCCAGCATCTTCGTGGAGACCCAGTACTTC. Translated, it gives CASIFVETQYF.